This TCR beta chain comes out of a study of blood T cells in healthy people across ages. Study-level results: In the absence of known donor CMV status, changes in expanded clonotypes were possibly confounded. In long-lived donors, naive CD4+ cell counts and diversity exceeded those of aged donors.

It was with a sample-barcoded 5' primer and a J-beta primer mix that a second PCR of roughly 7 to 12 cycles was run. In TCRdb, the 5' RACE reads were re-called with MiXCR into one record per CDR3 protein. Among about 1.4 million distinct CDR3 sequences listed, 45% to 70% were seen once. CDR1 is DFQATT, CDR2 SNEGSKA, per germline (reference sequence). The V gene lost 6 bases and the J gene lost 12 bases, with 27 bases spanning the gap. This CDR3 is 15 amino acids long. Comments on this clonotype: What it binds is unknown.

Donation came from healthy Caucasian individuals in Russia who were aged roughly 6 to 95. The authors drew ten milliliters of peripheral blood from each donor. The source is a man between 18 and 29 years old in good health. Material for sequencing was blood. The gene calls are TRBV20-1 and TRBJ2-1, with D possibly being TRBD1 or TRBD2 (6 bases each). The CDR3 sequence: CSAEGGTVAGLRQFF. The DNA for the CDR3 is TGCAGTGCGGAAGGGGGAACGGTTGCGGGATTGCGGCAGTTCTTC.